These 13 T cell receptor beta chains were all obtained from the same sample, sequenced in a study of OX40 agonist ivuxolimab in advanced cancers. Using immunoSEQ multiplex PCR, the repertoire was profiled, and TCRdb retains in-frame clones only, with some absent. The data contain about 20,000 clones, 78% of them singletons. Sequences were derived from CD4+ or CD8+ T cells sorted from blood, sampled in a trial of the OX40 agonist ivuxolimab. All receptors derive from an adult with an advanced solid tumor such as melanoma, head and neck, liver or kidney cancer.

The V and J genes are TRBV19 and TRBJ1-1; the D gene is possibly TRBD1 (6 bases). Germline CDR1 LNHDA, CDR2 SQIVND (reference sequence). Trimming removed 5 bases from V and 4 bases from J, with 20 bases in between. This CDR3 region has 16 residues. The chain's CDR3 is CASSGGLQGGGTEAFF. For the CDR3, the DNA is TGTGCCAGTAGTGGCGGTTTACAGGGCGGGGGCACTGAAGCTTTCTTT.

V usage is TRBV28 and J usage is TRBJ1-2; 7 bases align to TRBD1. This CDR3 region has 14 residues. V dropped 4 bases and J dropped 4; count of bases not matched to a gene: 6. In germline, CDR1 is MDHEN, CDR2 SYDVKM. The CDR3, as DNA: TGTGCCAGCAGTTGGATCGGACAGGTCTATGGCTACACCTTC. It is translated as CASSWIGQVYGYTF.

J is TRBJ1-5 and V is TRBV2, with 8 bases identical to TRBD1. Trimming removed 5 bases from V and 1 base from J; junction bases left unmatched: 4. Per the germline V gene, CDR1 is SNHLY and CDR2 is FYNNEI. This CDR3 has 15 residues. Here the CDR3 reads CASSRTGGSNQPQHF. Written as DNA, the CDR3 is TGTGCCAGCAGTAGAACAGGGGGGAGCAATCAGCCCCAGCATTTT.

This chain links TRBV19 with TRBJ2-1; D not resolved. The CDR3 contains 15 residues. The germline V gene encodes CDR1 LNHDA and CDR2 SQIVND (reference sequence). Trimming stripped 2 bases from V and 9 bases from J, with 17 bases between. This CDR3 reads CASSISGYLVSEQFF. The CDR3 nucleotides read TGTGCCAGTAGTATAAGTGGGTACTTGGTCAGTGAGCAGTTCTTC.

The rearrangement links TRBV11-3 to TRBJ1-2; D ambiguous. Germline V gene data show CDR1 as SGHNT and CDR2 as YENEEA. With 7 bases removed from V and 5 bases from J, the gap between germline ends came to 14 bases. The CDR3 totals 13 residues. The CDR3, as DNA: TGTGCCAGCACCGTTGAAAAGGAGTATGGCTACACCTTC. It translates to CASTVEKEYGYTF.

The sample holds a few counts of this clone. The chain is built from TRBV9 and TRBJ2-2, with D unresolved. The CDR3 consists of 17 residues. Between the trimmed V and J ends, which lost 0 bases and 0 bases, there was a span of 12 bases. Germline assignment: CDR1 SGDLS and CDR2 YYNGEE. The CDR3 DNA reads TGTGCCAGCAGCGTAGAAGGCAGCCCCGCGAACACCGGGGAGCTGTTTTTT. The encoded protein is CASSVEGSPANTGELFF.

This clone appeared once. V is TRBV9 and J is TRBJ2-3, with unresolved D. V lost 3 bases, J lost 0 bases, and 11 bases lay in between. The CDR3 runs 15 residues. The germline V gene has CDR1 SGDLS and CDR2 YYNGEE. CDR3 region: CASSAQVSSTDTQYF. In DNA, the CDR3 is TGTGCCAGCAGCGCCCAGGTCTCTAGCACAGATACGCAGTATTTT.

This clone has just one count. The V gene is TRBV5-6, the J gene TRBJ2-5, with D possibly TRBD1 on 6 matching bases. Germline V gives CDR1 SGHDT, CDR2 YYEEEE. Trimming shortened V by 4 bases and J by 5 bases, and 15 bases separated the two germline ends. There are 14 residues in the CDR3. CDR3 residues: CASSQVPRGETQYF. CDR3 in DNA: TGTGCCAGCAGCCAGGTTCCCAGGGGTGAGACCCAGTACTTC.

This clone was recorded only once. CDR3 in DNA: TGTGCCAGCAGCTCTATTTGGGAGGGGTACAATGAGCAGTTCTTC. This sequence encodes CASSSIWEGYNEQFF. The V and J genes are TRBV7-8 and TRBJ2-1; 7 bases fit TRBD2. Germline V CDR1 and CDR2: SGHVS, FQNEAQ. J lost 4 bases, V lost 4 bases, and 7 bases had no gene match. The CDR3 loop spans 15 amino acids.

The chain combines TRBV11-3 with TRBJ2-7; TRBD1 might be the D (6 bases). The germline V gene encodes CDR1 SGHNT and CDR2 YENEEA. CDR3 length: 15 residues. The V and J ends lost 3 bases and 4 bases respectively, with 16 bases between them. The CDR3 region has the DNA TGTGCCAGCAGCTTCCCCCGGGACACTAAATACGAGCAGTACTTC. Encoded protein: CASSFPRDTKYEQYF. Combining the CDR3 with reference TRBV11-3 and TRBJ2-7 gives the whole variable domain EAGVVQSPRYKIIEKKQPVAFWCNPISGHNTLYWYLQNLGQGPELLIRYENEEAVDDSQLPKDRFSAERLKGVDSTLKIQPAELGDSAVYLCASSFPRDTKYEQYFGPGTRLTVT.

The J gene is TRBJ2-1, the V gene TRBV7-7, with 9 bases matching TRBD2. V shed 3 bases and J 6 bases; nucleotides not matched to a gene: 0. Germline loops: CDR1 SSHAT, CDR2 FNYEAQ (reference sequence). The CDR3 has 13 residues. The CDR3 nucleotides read TGTGCCAGCAGCTTTAGCGGGAGCAATGAGCAGTTCTTC. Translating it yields CASSFSGSNEQFF.

CDR3 residues: CASSLEERSYNSPLHF. The DNA of the CDR3 is TGTGCCAGCAGCTTAGAAGAGCGCTCCTATAATTCACCCCTCCACTTT. V and J are TRBV11-2 and TRBJ1-6; D uncertain. This CDR3 has 16 residues. CDR1 is SGHAT, CDR2 FQNNGV, per germline. Trimming removed 0 bases from V and 0 bases from J, with 6 bases in between.

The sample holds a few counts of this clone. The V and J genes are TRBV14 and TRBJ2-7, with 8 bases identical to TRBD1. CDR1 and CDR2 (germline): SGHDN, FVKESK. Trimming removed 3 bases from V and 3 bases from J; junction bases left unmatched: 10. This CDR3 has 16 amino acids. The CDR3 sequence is CASSQPGTGRLYEQYF. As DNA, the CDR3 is TGTGCCAGCAGCCAGCCCGGGACAGGACGCCTCTACGAGCAGTACTTC.